Sequencing of this T cell receptor (beta chain) was carried out in a study of blood T cell repertoires in COVID-19. Study at large: The United States, Italy and Spain provided the acute and convalescent COVID-19 samples. In each case, the material was cDNA or gDNA derived from T cells, B-cell-depleted T cells, or PBMCs.

Original data processing: The assay estimated nucleated cells by amplifying reference gene primers. The method was immunoSEQ multiplex PCR; TCRdb's version includes in-frame clones alone and lacks a portion of them. For V, J and clone size, that table is used; D and trimming come from the DNA. The sample lists 80,000 to 90,000 clones, 85% to 90% occurring once. The CDR3 is 13 amino acids. V was pared by 2 bases and J by 13 bases, with 15 bases between. Germline V gene data show CDR1 as LNHNV and CDR2 as YYDKDF (reference sequence). The V call is TRBV15, the J call TRBJ1-5; perhaps TRBD1 as D (6 bases). The source of this sequence is a woman in her seventies with acute or convalescent COVID-19. Sequenced material: peripheral blood. The CDR3 reads CATSRKDRASQHF. Here the CDR3 DNA reads TGTGCCACCAGCAGAAAGGACAGAGCTTCACAGCATTTT. Looking up the rest from reference TRBV15 and TRBJ1-5 gives the full variable domain: DAMVIQNPRYQVTQFGKPVTLSCSQTLNHNVMYWYQQKSSQAPKLLFHYYDKDFNNEADTPDNFQSRRPNTSFCFLDIRSPGLGDTAMYLCATSRKDRASQHFGDGTRLSIL.